The 4 T cell receptor beta chains below come from one sample, sequenced in a study of shared clonotypes between healthy human individuals. Here immunoSEQ multiplex PCR was the method, and the copy in TCRdb shows in-frame clones only, minus some. The table shows around 700,000 clones, with 72% occurring only once. Source material: memory CD4+ T cells sorted from blood. Subset specified: CD45RA-negative fraction. Every receptor here comes from a woman aged 25-40 years in good health.

V gene TRBV5-1 combines with J gene TRBJ2-1; 8 nucleotides align to TRBD1. Germline loops: CDR1 SGHRS, CDR2 YFSETQ. CDR3 length: 14 amino acids. Trimming at V came to 0 bases and at J to 7 bases, leaving 3 bases not matched to a gene. DNA for the CDR3: TGCGCCAGCAGCTTGGACAGGGGGTGGAATGAGCAGTTCTTC. Protein sequence: CASSLDRGWNEQFF.

V and J are TRBV18 and TRBJ2-7; maybe TRBD2 (6 bases). The CDR3 is made up of 14 amino acids. Trimming removed 3 bases from V and 5 bases from J, with 14 bases in between. Germline CDR1 is KGHSH and CDR2 is LQKENI. This CDR3 reads CASSPGLAADEQYF. CDR3 nucleotide sequence: TGTGCCAGCTCACCGGGACTGGCGGCCGACGAGCAGTACTTC.

The rearrangement links TRBV18 to TRBJ2-3, with TRBD1 as a possible D gene (5 bases). V gave up 4 bases and J gave up 6 bases, with 20 bases separating them. The CDR3 runs to 16 residues. Germline V gene sequence: CDR1 KGHSH, CDR2 LQKENI. Written as DNA, the CDR3 is TGTGCCAGCTCACACCCCCGACAGCCCACTGGCGATACGCAGTATTTT. Residues: CASSHPRQPTGDTQYF.

J is TRBJ2-7 and V is TRBV5-1, with 13 bases identical to TRBD2. Germline CDR1 reads SGHRS; CDR2 reads YFSETQ. V shed 6 bases, J shed 0 bases, and the junction held 3 bases outside the gene matches. The CDR3 consists of 15 residues. The CDR3 coding sequence is TGCGCCAGCACAGGACTAGCGGGGGACTCCTACGAGCAGTACTTC. This translates into CASTGLAGDSYEQYF.